This entry describes one TCR beta chain. The CDR3 contains 13 residues. Germline assignment: CDR1 SGHTA and CDR2 FQGNSA. V lost 1 base to trimming and J lost 7 bases, with 8 bases between them. This record belongs to a study of blood T cell repertoires in COVID-19. In the authors' methods: Amplifying reference gene primers gave estimates of nucleated cell counts. The assay was immunoSEQ multiplex PCR, and TCRdb's table has in-frame clones only and misses some. V and J calls plus clone size are reproduced from that table; the DNA served to infer D and trimming. The profile shows 170,000 or so clones, just under 90% of them singletons.

V usage is TRBV7-2 and J usage is TRBJ2-1; D is unresolved. Sequenced material: peripheral blood. This TCR was sampled from a young woman who had recovered from COVID-19. The CDR3 DNA reads as TGTGCCAGCAGCTTAGTCTACGGGAATGAGCAGTTCTTC. Its protein is CASSLVYGNEQFF.